This T cell receptor beta chain was retrieved from a study of CD8 T cells in Susac syndrome (dated by TCRdb to about 2019). Some background on the complete study: The study used repertoire sequencing to test whether antigen drove CD8+ T cell activation and differentiation in Susac syndrome.

As encoded in the germline V gene, CDR1 is MNHEY while CDR2 is SVGAGI. Trimming removed 6 bases from V and 3 bases from J; the gene matches leave 2 bases unexplained. From the cysteine through the phenylalanine, the CDR3 covers 14 amino acids. Of all the DNA, just the CDR3 is kept, 42 bases in frame from base 1. High-throughput TCR beta sequencing profiled peripheral blood CD8+ and CD4+ T cells from healthy donors, Susac syndrome patients and multiple sclerosis patients. The healthy donors served as controls matched for age and sex. Bulk CD8+ and CD4+ T cells were purified by magnetic negative isolation, while CD8+ TEMRA cells were enriched using FACS. Blood was drawn into EDTA tubes, processed within 24 hours, and PBMCs were isolated by density gradient centrifugation. PBMCs destined for TCR sequencing were cryopreserved in liquid nitrogen and later thawed in a 37 °C water bath. A purity of at least 90% was achieved for sorted or isolated CD4+, CD8+ and CD8+ TEMRA cells.

RNA was extracted using the RNeasy kit, and about 0.45 to 1 microgram was reverse transcribed with random hexamers. The immunoSEQ multiplex PCR assay, which covers 54 Vbeta and 13 Jbeta segments, was used to amplify TCR beta CDR3 regions. PCR amplification bias was corrected by using a synthetic template baseline for primer optimization and computational correction. For the original study's pipeline: Only productive sequences were kept, with reads annotated to V, D and J genes according to IMGT and analyzed in immunoSEQ Analyzer. Clonality was computed as one minus Shannon entropy normalized by log2 of the number of productive unique sequences. For each patient and control, public and private clones were evaluated within the 100 most prevalent clones. Clones were defined as Susac-specific if absent from the healthy and MS cohorts, from some 1,000 published viral clones and from other ImmuneACCESS disease sequences. The public reads were reprocessed in TCRdb via fastp at Q25 and MiXCR, keeping in-frame beta chains. CDR3 protein duplicates are merged, each entry listing the most common genes and DNA. The V and J calls and clone size are TCRdb's, not the authors'. This sample lists roughly 180,000 distinct CDR3 sequences; about 95% were detected once. The top ten clonotypes cover less than 0.12% of the sample.

Concerning this clonotype: The antigen it recognizes is unknown. No much larger clone is present one base from it, and per-base qualities are unavailable.

Points the paper makes about the study in general: The number of individuals in the TCR sequencing and HLA analysis was recognized as being relatively small.

Material for sequencing was CD4+ T cells from PBMCs. The receptor was isolated from a human donor in good health. The receptor chain draws on TRBV6-5 and TRBJ2-7; 13 middle bases align to TRBD2. Here is the DNA: TGTGCCAGCAGAGGGACTAGCGGGGACTACGAGCAGTACTTC. It translates as CASRGTSGDYEQYF.